This TCR beta chain was identified in a study of OX40 agonist ivuxolimab in advanced cancers. Germline-derived CDR1 and CDR2 are ENHRY and SYGVKD. Trimming stripped 10 bases from V and 9 bases from J, with 13 bases between. The CDR3 sequence is 11 residues long. General study findings and limits: The work left the antigen specificity of expanded peripheral T cells undetermined. More expanded clones were found, on average, in CD8+ than in CD4+ T cells.

A word on this clone: Its matching antigen is unknown.

This table comes from immunoSEQ multiplex PCR, and its TCRdb copy is limited to in-frame clones, with some not included. Among roughly 100,000 clones listed, approximately 86% were seen once. The clonotype originates from an adult with an advanced solid tumor such as melanoma, head and neck, liver or kidney cancer. The specimen comprised CD4+ or CD8+ T cells sorted from blood, sampled in a trial of the OX40 agonist ivuxolimab. The chain has TRBV10-3 and TRBJ2-1; the D gene could be TRBD1 or TRBD2 (6 bases each). The CDR3 loop is CATEGGFEQFF. CDR3 bases: TGTGCCACCGAGGGGGGTTTTGAGCAGTTCTTC.